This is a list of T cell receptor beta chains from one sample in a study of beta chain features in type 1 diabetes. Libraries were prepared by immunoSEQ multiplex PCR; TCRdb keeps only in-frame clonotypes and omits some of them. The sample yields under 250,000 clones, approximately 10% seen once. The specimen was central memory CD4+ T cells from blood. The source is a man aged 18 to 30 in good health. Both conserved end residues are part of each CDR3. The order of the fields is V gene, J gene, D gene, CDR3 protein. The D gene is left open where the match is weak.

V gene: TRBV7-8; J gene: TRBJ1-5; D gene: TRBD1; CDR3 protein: CASSLVTGGDQPQHF
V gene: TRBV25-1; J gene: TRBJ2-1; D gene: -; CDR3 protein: CASSDWAGFRNEQFF
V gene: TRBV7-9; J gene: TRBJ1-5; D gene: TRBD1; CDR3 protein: CASSSSPGTGNQPQHF
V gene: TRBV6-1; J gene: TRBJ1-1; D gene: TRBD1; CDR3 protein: CASGRGRSDTEAFF
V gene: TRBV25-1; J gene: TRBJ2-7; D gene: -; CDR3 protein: CASRDTGYEQYF
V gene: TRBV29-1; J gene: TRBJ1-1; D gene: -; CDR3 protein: CSVEQGLGTEAFF
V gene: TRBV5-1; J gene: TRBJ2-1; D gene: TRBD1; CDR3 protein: CASSLEGQNYNEQFF
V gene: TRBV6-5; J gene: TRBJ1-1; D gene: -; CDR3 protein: CASSLQDENTEAFF
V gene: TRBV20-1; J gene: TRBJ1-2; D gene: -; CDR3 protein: CSAQGSHGYTF
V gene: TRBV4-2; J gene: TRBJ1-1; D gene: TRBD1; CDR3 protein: CASSQENRGGTEAFF
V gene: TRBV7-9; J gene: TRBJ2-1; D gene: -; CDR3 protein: CASSVSGGHYNEQFF
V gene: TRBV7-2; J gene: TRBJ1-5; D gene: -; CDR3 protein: CASSWGEAQPQHF
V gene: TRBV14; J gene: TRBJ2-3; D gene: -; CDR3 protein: CASSQVKGTGGDTQYF
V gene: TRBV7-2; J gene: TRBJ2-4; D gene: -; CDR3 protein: CASSVRGQNIQYF
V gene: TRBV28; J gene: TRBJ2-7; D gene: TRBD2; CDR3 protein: CASILSGSGSYEQYF
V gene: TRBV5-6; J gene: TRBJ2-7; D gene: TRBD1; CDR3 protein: CASSWGQGLVQYF
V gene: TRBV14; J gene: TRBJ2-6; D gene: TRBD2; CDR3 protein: CASSQNAAGGSGANVLTF
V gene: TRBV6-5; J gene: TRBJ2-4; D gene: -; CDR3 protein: CASSDNTLRGIQYF
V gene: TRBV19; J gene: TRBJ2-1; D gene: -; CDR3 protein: CASSRDWPNEQFF
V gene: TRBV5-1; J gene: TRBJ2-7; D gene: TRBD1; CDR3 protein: CASSSGTGGYEQYF
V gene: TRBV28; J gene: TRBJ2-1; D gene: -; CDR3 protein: CASSSISGSGNEQFF
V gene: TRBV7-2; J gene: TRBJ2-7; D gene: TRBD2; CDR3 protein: CASSLVWGGYDEQYF
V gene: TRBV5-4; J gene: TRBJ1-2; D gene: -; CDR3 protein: CASSTPGGKTGYGYTF
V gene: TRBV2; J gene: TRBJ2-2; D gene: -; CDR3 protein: CASRGDRGILGNTGELFF
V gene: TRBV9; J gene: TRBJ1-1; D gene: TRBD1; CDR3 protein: CASSVGPPGQGETFF
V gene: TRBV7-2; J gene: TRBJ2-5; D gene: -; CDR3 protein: CASSLMVTLEETQYF
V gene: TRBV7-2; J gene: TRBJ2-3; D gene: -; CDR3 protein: CASSLDQADTQYF
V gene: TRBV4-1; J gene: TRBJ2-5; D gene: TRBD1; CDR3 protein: CASSGWTGLSGETQYF
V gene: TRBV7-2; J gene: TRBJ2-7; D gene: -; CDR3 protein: CASSFPTANPYEQYF
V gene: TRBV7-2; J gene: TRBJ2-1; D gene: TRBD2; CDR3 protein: CASSLAGLVHEQFF
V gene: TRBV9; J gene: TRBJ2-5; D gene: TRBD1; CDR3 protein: CASSPDREAQYF
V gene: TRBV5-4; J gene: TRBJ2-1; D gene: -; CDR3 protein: CASSLNGARQFF
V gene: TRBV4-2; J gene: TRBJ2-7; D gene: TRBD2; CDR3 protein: CASSQGLAGGRSHEQYF
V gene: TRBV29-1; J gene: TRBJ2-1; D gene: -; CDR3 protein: CSVGTRNYNEQFF
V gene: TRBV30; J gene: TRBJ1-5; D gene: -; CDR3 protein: CAWSAGASNQPQHF
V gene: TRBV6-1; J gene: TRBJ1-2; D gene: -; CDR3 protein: CASSEAAPGDGGYTF
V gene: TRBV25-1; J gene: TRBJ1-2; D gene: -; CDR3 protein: CASTASGANYGYTF
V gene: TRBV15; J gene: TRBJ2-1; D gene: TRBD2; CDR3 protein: CATSSPGLASMNEQFF
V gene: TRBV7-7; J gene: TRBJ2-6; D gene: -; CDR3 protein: CASSPGDGANVLTF
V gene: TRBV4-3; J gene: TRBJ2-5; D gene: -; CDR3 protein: CASSRGPGETQYF
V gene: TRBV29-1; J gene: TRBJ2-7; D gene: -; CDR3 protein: CSVSRDTFEQYF
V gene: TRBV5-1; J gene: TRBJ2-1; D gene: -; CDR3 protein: CASSLEGLYNEQFF
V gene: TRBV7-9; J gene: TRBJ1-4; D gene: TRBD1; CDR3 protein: CASSPDRGSNEKLFF
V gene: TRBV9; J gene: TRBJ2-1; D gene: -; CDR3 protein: CASSVSVSREYNEQFF
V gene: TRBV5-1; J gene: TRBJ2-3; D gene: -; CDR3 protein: CASSLAGSRVADTQYF
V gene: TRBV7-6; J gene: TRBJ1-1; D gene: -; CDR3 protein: CASSLGSLNTEAFF
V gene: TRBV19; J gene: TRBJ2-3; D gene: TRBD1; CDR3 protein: CASSRMDRFTDTQYF
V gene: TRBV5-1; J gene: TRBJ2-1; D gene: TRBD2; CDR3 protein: CASSLEAGGEQFF
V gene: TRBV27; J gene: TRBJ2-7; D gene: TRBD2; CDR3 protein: CASSFGRLAGVVPYEQYF
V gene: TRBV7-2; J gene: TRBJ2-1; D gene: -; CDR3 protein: CASSFRLYNEQFF
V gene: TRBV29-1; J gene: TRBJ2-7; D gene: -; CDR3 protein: CSVTPRIPYEQYF
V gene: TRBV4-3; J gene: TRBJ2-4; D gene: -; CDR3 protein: CASSQDLTYLAKNIQYF
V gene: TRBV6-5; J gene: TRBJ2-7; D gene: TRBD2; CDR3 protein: CASSTSGRAYEQYF